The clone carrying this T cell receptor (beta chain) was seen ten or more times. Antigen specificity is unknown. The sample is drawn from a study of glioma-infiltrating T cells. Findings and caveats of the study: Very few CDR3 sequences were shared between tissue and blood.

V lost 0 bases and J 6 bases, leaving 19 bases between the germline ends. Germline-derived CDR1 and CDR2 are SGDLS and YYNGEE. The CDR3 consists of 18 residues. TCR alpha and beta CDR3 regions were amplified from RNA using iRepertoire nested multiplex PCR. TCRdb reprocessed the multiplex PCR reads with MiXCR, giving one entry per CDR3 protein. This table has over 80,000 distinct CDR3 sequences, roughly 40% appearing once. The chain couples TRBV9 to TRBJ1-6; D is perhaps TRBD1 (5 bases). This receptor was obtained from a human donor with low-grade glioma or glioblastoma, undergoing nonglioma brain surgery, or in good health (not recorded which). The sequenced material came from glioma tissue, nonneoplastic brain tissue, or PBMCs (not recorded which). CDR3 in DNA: TGTGCCAGCAGCGTAGCCCCAACTAGCCGAGGGGCTAATTCACCCCTCCACTTT. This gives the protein CASSVAPTSRGANSPLHF.